This is a list of T cell receptor beta chains from one sample in a study of T-cell memory formation after mild COVID-19. In TCRdb, the 5' RACE reads were re-called with MiXCR into one record per CDR3 protein. The sample has 120,000 or so distinct CDR3 sequences, approximately 16% seen once. The sequenced sample consisted of PBMCs or a T cell subset sorted from them (not recorded which). These receptor sequences come from an adult woman who had mild COVID-19 (a few samples of this study predate the infection). Cell type and time point are not known. Both conserved end residues are part of each CDR3. Each record gives: J gene, V gene, CDR3 protein.

TRBJ2-2 TRBV7-2 CASRGGGPNTGELFF
TRBJ2-5 TRBV9 CASSGSSGRGETQYF
TRBJ2-3 TRBV18 CASREGDTQYF
TRBJ2-7 TRBV5-5 CASSRSTGSYEQYF
TRBJ2-1 TRBV12-3/TRBV12-4 CASSSGSGFHNEQFF
TRBJ2-1 TRBV20-1 CSARPSRAYVGEQFF
TRBJ1-1 TRBV4-1 CASSQGKGGRKNTEAFF
TRBJ2-1 TRBV6-5 CASSYGAGNEQFF
TRBJ2-5 TRBV12-5 CASGWDFQETQYF
TRBJ2-5 TRBV7-8 CASSPTRWWETQYF
TRBJ1-5 TRBV7-8 CASSSWTESNQPQHF
TRBJ2-2 TRBV28 CASKGYGNTGELFF
TRBJ2-7 TRBV11-3 CASTGGRGLAGGRGEQYF
TRBJ2-1 TRBV7-3 CASSPGLAGAEEQFF
TRBJ1-5 TRBV30 CAWSSTARNQPQHF
TRBJ2-6 TRBV6-2/TRBV6-3 CASSYVSGANVLTF
TRBJ2-7 TRBV9 CASSVKESYEQYF
TRBJ1-2 TRBV12-3/TRBV12-4 CASSPSAAIHYGYTF
TRBJ1-5 TRBV27 CASSQRTGGLVQPQHF
TRBJ2-3 TRBV14 CASSQKDRLPPDTQYF
TRBJ2-3 TRBV12-3/TRBV12-4 CASSFEPGAKSTDTQYF
TRBJ2-1 TRBV24-1 CATSESSGSYNEQFF
TRBJ2-5 TRBV12-3/TRBV12-4 CASSRGLAGGGAQYF
TRBJ2-5 TRBV3-1 CASSQDVLSEETQYF
TRBJ1-2 TRBV12-3/TRBV12-4 CASSLRRDRAYGYTF
TRBJ1-1 TRBV6-2/TRBV6-3 CASSYWERDTEAFF
TRBJ2-7 TRBV29-1 CSVGGTVTYEQYF
TRBJ1-1 TRBV9 CASSGRDSMNTEAFF
TRBJ2-1 TRBV7-9 CASSYLGAYNEQFF
TRBJ2-2 TRBV5-1 CASSRSLAGGNTGELFF
TRBJ2-5 TRBV3-1 CASSQPIQETQYF
TRBJ1-5 TRBV5-1 CASSLDGQDNQPQHF
TRBJ2-7 TRBV29-1 CSVEVPGQGFSEQYF
TRBJ2-1 TRBV13 CASSLQTPDTLTEDYNEQFF
TRBJ1-1 TRBV11-2 CASSLGGTNTEAFF
TRBJ2-1 TRBV6-2/TRBV6-3 CASSSPAGRLGEQFF
TRBJ2-3 TRBV15 CATKTGSTDTQYF
TRBJ2-5 TRBV15 CATSRARGSDQETQYF
TRBJ1-3 TRBV10-3 CAIFQGAGSGGNTIYF
TRBJ2-7 TRBV7-6 CASSRIAGAYEQYF